This entry lists 25 T cell receptor beta chains sequenced from one sample in a study of blood T cell repertoires in COVID-19. Using immunoSEQ multiplex PCR, the repertoire was profiled, and TCRdb retains in-frame clones only, with some absent. The sample shows 380,000 or so clones, 70% to 90% of them seen only once. The sample consisted of PBMCs or T cells enriched from blood (not recorded which). The receptors shown here come from a woman aged 25 to 39 with acute COVID-19.

V and J are TRBV6-5 and TRBJ1-2; D call uncertain. The germline V gene has CDR1 MNHEY and CDR2 SVGAGI. The CDR3 contains 14 residues. V lost 2 bases and J 6 bases, leaving 13 bases between the germline ends. The CDR3 reads CASSYRQAPHGYTF. The CDR3 DNA reads TGTGCCAGCAGTTACCGGCAGGCCCCCCATGGCTACACCTTC.

V gene TRBV11-2 combines with J gene TRBJ1-3, with D unclear. The CDR3 loop spans 14 amino acids. Per the germline V gene, CDR1 is SGHAT and CDR2 is FQNNGV. Trimming shortened V by 5 bases and J by 4 bases, and 12 bases separated the two germline ends. CDR3 nucleotides: TGTGCCAGCAGCGCATCAGTATCGGGAAACACCATATATTTT. Protein sequence: CASSASVSGNTIYF.

This clone was counted a single time. This chain joins TRBV6-5 and TRBJ2-2, with TRBD1 as a possible D gene (6 bases). This CDR3 comprises 15 residues. Trimming left V 6 bases short and J 0 bases short, with 11 bases between. CDR1 and CDR2 (germline): MNHEY, SVGAGI. This CDR3 reads CASRNGQPNTGELFF. In DNA, the CDR3 is TGTGCCAGCAGGAATGGACAGCCGAACACCGGGGAGCTGTTTTTT.

This chain joins TRBV5-1 and TRBJ1-2, with TRBD1 matching 8 bases. V dropped 4 bases and J dropped 2; count of bases not matched to a gene: 10. The germline V gene has CDR1 SGHRS and CDR2 YFSETQ. The CDR3 runs to 16 residues. CDR3 protein: CASSPMRTGTNYGYTF. The DNA of the CDR3 is TGCGCCAGCAGCCCCATGAGGACAGGGACAAACTATGGCTACACCTTC.

The DNA of the CDR3 is TGTGCCAGCAGCGGTGAGGGGGGCAATCAGCCCCAGCATTTT. Translated: CASSGEGGNQPQHF. The chain joins TRBV9 to TRBJ1-5; tentative D call: TRBD1 (6 bases). Germline CDR1 is SGDLS and CDR2 is YYNGEE. V lost 3 bases, J lost 2 bases, and 9 bases lay in between. The CDR3 runs to 14 residues.

The gene calls are TRBV7-3 and TRBJ2-2, with 7 bases fitting TRBD1. The ends lost 0 bases at V and 0 bases at J; junction bases unmatched: 1. The CDR3 runs 16 residues. CDR1 SGHTA and CDR2 FQGTGA come from the germline V gene. The chain's CDR3 is CASSLTGGTNTGELFF. The CDR3 DNA reads as TGTGCCAGCAGCTTAACAGGGGGCACGAACACCGGGGAGCTGTTTTTT.

This clone came up once. Other DNA sequences within the sample encode an identical CDR3. The chain carries TRBV30 and TRBJ1-3; tentatively, D is TRBD1 (5 bases). The CDR3 totals 12 residues. Germline loops: CDR1 GTSNPN, CDR2 SVGIG (reference sequence). V was cut by 3 bases and J by 4 bases, with 7 bases left in between. CDR3: CAWSAGGNTIYF. CDR3 bases: TGTGCCTGGAGCGCAGGGGGAAACACCATATATTTT.

This clone occurred a few times. The chain couples TRBV7-8 to TRBJ1-5, with 9 bases that match TRBD1. The germline CDR1 and CDR2 sequences are SGHVS and FQNEAQ. The CDR3 runs to 17 residues. J lost 1 base, V lost 4 bases, and 8 bases had no gene match. The CDR3 region has the DNA TGTGCCAGCAGCTCGATTTATACAGGGGGCAGCAATCAGCCCCAGCATTTT. This gives the protein CASSSIYTGGSNQPQHF. The variable domain in full, completed from reference TRBV7-8 and TRBJ1-5, reads GAGVSQSPRYKVAKRGQDVALRCDPISGHVSLFWYQQALGQGPEFLTYFQNEAQLDKSGLPSDRFFAERPEGSVSTLKIQRTQQEDSAVYLCASSSIYTGGSNQPQHFGDGTRLSIL.

This chain uses TRBV7-6 with TRBJ1-4; D perhaps matches TRBD1 (5 bases). V was cut by 1 base and J by 7 bases, with 7 bases left in between. Looked up from germline, CDR1 is SGHVS and CDR2 is FNYEAQ. The CDR3 runs to 13 residues. The CDR3 region is CASSLGGVEKLFF. The CDR3 nucleotides are TGTGCCAGCAGCTTAGGGGGGGTTGAAAAACTGTTTTTT.

This clone showed up just a few times. Other DNA variants within this sample encode the same CDR3. This chain links TRBV5-1 with TRBJ1-2; D unresolved. The CDR3 sequence is 14 residues long. Germline loops: CDR1 SGHRS, CDR2 YFSETQ. The V end lost 0 bases, the J end lost 1 base, and 7 bases lay between the germline ends. DNA for the CDR3: TGCGCCAGCAGCTTGGGAGGGAGTAACTATGGCTACACCTTC. As protein: CASSLGGSNYGYTF.

V and J are TRBV27 and TRBJ2-3; 11 bases align to TRBD2. With V trimmed by 5 bases and J by 5 bases, 12 bases remained unmatched. Germline values: CDR1 MNHEY, CDR2 SMNVEV (reference sequence). The CDR3 extends over 17 amino acids. For the CDR3, the DNA is TGTGCCAGCAGTCCAGGGGGTAGCGGGGGGGCTAGAGATACGCAGTATTTT. Amino acid sequence: CASSPGGSGGARDTQYF.

The chain is built from TRBV27 and TRBJ1-5; 8 nucleotides align to TRBD1. The CDR3 extends over 14 amino acids. The J segment lost 7 bases and the V segment lost 5 bases, leaving 7 bases of the junction unmatched. Germline CDR1 and CDR2: MNHEY and SMNVEV (reference sequence). Here the CDR3 DNA reads TGTGCCAGCAGTCCAGGACAGGGCTGGCAGCCCCAGCATTTT. This sequence encodes CASSPGQGWQPQHF.

With regard to this clone: The germline gene is not matched at one end of the junction; a read error may be the cause. J is TRBJ2-7 and V is TRBV7-7; tentative D call: TRBD2 (5 bases). Per the germline V gene, CDR1 is SSHAT and CDR2 is FNYEAQ (reference sequence). CDR3 size: 13 residues. In nucleotides, the CDR3 is TGTGCCAGCAGCCCCGGAGGCTCGGAAGTCAAGGACTTC. Translated: CASSPGGSEVKDF.

The V gene is TRBV5-1, the J gene TRBJ1-3; 8 nucleotides line up with TRBD1. With V trimmed by 4 bases and J by 4 bases, 16 bases remained unmatched. This CDR3 is 18 amino acids long. Germline CDR1 SGHRS, CDR2 YFSETQ. The CDR3 here is CASSLTGQESSKGNTIYF. Here the CDR3 DNA reads TGCGCCAGCAGCCTGACGGGACAGGAGTCTAGTAAAGGAAACACCATATATTTT.

This clone was detected once. The rearrangement uses TRBV4-2 and TRBJ1-2, with D maybe TRBD1 (5 bases). V gave up 3 bases and J gave up 0 bases, with 8 bases separating them. Germline V lookup: CDR1 LGHNA, CDR2 YNFKEQ. This CDR3 is 14 amino acids long. This chain's CDR3 is CASSQGPTNYGYTF. In DNA form, the CDR3 reads TGTGCCAGCAGCCAGGGGCCCACTAACTATGGCTACACCTTC.

This sequence joins TRBV7-9 and TRBJ2-2, with a weak D call TRBD2 (6 bases). Germline V gives CDR1 SEHNR, CDR2 FQNEAQ (reference sequence). The CDR3 contains 14 residues. Trimming took off 5 bases at V and 7 bases at J, with 14 bases between the two ends. CDR3 bases: TGTGCCAGCAGCCGAAGAGGAGGGAGCGGGGAGCTGTTTTTT. Its protein is CASSRRGGSGELFF.

V and J are TRBV5-1 and TRBJ2-2, with 7 nucleotides matching TRBD1. In germline, CDR1 is SGHRS, CDR2 YFSETQ. This CDR3 contains 15 residues. Unmatched junction bases numbered 3, after V lost 4 bases and J lost 0 bases. The CDR3 nucleotides are TGCGCCAGCAGCCCCCAGGGGGCGAACACCGGGGAGCTGTTTTTT. The encoded protein is CASSPQGANTGELFF.

In nucleotides, the CDR3 is TGTGCCAGCAGCGAATCGACTAGCGGGGGGTCCGTGGGTGAGCAGTTCTTC. Its translation is CASSESTSGGSVGEQFF. The chain recombines TRBV9 with TRBJ2-1; 13 nucleotides match TRBD2. Germline V CDR1 and CDR2: SGDLS, YYNGEE. Unmatched junction bases numbered 12, after V lost 3 bases and J lost 9 bases. The CDR3 totals 17 residues.

The chain carries TRBV6-5 and TRBJ2-4, with D possibly TRBD2 on 7 matching bases. Trimming took off 8 bases at V and 3 bases at J, with 17 bases between the two ends. In germline, CDR1 is MNHEY, CDR2 SVGAGI. The CDR3 has 15 amino acids. As DNA, the CDR3 is TGTGCCAGCCGCCCCCGGGGGGCCGGCAAAAACATTCAGTACTTC. It yields the protein CASRPRGAGKNIQYF.

The rearrangement joins TRBV29-1 to TRBJ1-3, with a tentative D call TRBD1 (5 bases). The germline gives CDR1 SQVTM, CDR2 ANQGSEA. The CDR3 is 12 amino acids. The V end was cut by 6 bases, the J end by 7 bases, with 13 bases between. The CDR3 nucleotides are TGCAGCGTCGGGGACGCGGGGAACACCATATATTTT. Protein sequence: CSVGDAGNTIYF.

This chain uses TRBV18 with TRBJ1-2; D may be TRBD1 (6 bases). Trimming took off 0 bases at V and 4 bases at J, with 15 bases between the two ends. From germline, CDR1 is KGHSH and CDR2 LQKENI. The CDR3 totals 16 residues. CDR3 sequence (DNA): TGTGCCAGCTCACCACCAGCGGGGGCGTCGAGCTATGGCTACACCTTC. Amino acids: CASSPPAGASSYGYTF.

The chain employs TRBV7-9 and TRBJ2-2, with D possibly TRBD1 on 5 matching bases. Germline V gene lookup returns CDR1 SEHNR and CDR2 FQNEAQ (reference sequence). This CDR3 region has 13 residues. Trimming cost V 11 bases and J 6 bases, with 16 bases left between them. The CDR3 loop reads CALGQGDPGELFF. The DNA for the CDR3 is TGTGCCTTGGGGCAGGGTGATCCCGGGGAGCTGTTTTTT.

The chain combines TRBV18 with TRBJ1-4, with D possibly matching TRBD1 (6 bases). Germline loops: CDR1 KGHSH, CDR2 LQKENI. Trimming left V 3 bases short and J 3 bases short, with 14 bases between. The CDR3 consists of 16 residues. CDR3 sequence (DNA): TGTGCCAGCTCACCCCTACCGGGACAATCTAATGAAAAACTGTTTTTT. Protein: CASSPLPGQSNEKLFF.

The J gene is TRBJ1-5, the V gene TRBV7-9, with D maybe TRBD1 (6 bases). Germline values: CDR1 SEHNR, CDR2 FQNEAQ (reference sequence). This CDR3 spans 19 amino acids. V was clipped by 2 bases and J by 5 bases, with 25 bases between them. The CDR3, as DNA: TGTGCCAGCAGCTTACTCCCTTCGATGGACTCAGGGGACGATCAGCCCCAGCATTTT. Amino acid sequence: CASSLLPSMDSGDDQPQHF.

J is TRBJ2-2 and V is TRBV12-5; 10 nucleotides agree with TRBD2. The V gene's germline CDR1 is LGHNT and CDR2 FRNRAP. The CDR3 has 16 residues. J gave up 0 bases and V 6 bases, and 4 bases lay outside the gene matches. CDR3 DNA: TGTGCTAGTGGCCACGGACTAGCGGCGAACACCGGGGAGCTGTTTTTT. Translating it yields CASGHGLAANTGELFF. Combining the CDR3 with reference TRBV12-5 and TRBJ2-2 gives the whole variable domain DARVTQTPRHKVTEMGQEVTMRCQPILGHNTVFWYRQTMMQGLELLAYFRNRAPLDDSGMPKDRFSAEMPDATLATLKIQPSEPRDSAVYFCASGHGLAANTGELFFGEGSRLTVL.